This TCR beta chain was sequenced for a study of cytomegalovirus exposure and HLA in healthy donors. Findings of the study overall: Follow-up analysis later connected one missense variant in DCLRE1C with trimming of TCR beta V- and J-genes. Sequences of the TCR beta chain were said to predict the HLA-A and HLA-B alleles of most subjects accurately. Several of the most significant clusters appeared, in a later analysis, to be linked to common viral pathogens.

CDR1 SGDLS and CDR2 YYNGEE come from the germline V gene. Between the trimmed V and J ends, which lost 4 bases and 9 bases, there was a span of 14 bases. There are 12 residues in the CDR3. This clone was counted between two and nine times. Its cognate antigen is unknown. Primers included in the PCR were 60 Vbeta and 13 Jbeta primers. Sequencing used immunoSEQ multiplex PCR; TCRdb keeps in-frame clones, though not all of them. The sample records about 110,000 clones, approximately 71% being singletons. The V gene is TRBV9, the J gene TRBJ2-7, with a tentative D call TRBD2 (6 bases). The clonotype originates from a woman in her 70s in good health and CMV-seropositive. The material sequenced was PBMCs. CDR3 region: CASSNPGLGQYF. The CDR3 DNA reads TGTGCCAGCAGCAATCCGGGACTTGGGCAGTACTTC.